What follows are 4 T cell receptor beta chains derived from one specimen sequenced in a study of cytomegalovirus exposure and HLA in healthy donors. PCR primers comprised 60 Vbeta and 13 Jbeta primers. Only in-frame clones appear in the TCRdb table, and some are missing; sequencing was by immunoSEQ multiplex PCR. The sample includes approximately 69,000 clones, around 70% seen only once; the top ten take roughly 20%. Specimen: PBMCs. The receptor source for this set is a woman aged 30 to 39 in good health and CMV-seropositive.

The V and J genes are TRBV7-9 and TRBJ2-1; TRBD2 matches at 9 bases. Germline loops: CDR1 SEHNR, CDR2 FQNEAQ (reference sequence). CDR3 length: 15 residues. V lost 7 bases, J lost 1 base, and 5 bases stayed unmatched. The CDR3 DNA follows: TGTGCCAGCACCCCGAGCGGGGGGTCCTACAATGAGCAGTTCTTC. Its translation is CASTPSGGSYNEQFF. The whole variable domain, filled in from reference TRBV7-9 and TRBJ2-1, reads DTGVSQNPRHKITKRGQNVTFRCDPISEHNRLYWYRQTLGQGPEFLTYFQNEAQLEKSRLLSDRFSAERPKGSFSTLEIQRTEQGDSAMYLCASTPSGGSYNEQFFGPGTRLTVL.

V gene TRBV7-8 combines with J gene TRBJ1-2; D is perhaps TRBD1 (5 bases). Per germline, CDR1 SGHVS and CDR2 FQNEAQ. V gave up 8 bases and J gave up 4 bases, with 17 bases separating them. CDR3 length: 14 residues. CDR3 residues: CASAWGREAYGYTF. The CDR3, as DNA: TGTGCCAGCGCTTGGGGCAGGGAGGCCTATGGCTACACCTTC.

The chain combines TRBV28 with TRBJ2-3, with TRBD1 matching over 9 bases. The V and J ends lost 6 bases and 8 bases, in that order; junction bases with no gene match: 6. CDR3 length: 13 amino acids. CDR1 MDHEN and CDR2 SYDVKM come from the germline V gene. CDR3 nucleotide sequence: TGTGCCAGCAGCCAGACGACAGGGGGTACGCAGTATTTT. Translated: CASSQTTGGTQYF.

V and J are TRBV25-1 and TRBJ1-2; 11 bases are shared with TRBD1. The trim removed 1 base at V and 7 bases at J, leaving 2 bases unmatched. Germline CDR1 reads MGHDK; CDR2 reads SYGVNS. The CDR3 contains 14 residues. This chain's CDR3 is CASSEFGTGGGYTF. CDR3 in DNA: TGTGCCAGCAGTGAATTCGGGACAGGGGGTGGCTACACCTTC.